This entry lists 24 T cell receptor beta chains sequenced from one sample in a study of T cell repertoires in cytomegalovirus infection (dated by TCRdb to the late 2010s). Instrument used: Illumina HiSeq 1500. TCRdb reprocessed the public reads (quality trimming at Q25 with fastp, clone calling with MiXCR) and kept in-frame beta chains. Identical CDR3 protein sequences are pooled into one entry, listed with their most common genes and DNA. In all, the sample holds fewer than 300,000 distinct CDR3 sequences, and about 25% of those were seen once. In total, the top ten clones hold about 15% of the sample. What was sequenced was PBMCs. These receptor sequences come from a human donor in good health (CMV status not recorded). Some clones in this sample may be carry-over from other donors' samples.

The gene calls are TRBV7-8 and TRBJ2-3, with D possibly being TRBD2 (6 bases). The CDR3 contains 16 residues. CDR1 SGHVS and CDR2 FQNEAQ come from the germline V gene. V was trimmed by 5 bases and J by 2 bases, leaving 17 bases between them. CDR3 sequence (DNA): TGTGCCAGCAGCCCCCGGGGTAGCGGACCCACAGATACGCAGTATTTT. Protein product: CASSPRGSGPTDTQYF.

The chain joins TRBV5-1 to TRBJ1-1; D not certain. There are 13 residues in the CDR3. CDR1 is SGHRS and CDR2 is YFSETQ in the germline V gene. V lost 0 bases and J 6 bases, leaving 9 bases between the germline ends. The CDR3 coding sequence is TGCGCCAGCAGCTTGGAGGCAGGAGCTGAAGCTTTCTTT. Its translation: CASSLEAGAEAFF. The full variable domain, rest sourced from reference TRBV5-1 and TRBJ1-1, is KAGVTQTPRYLIKTRGQQVTLSCSPISGHRSVSWYQQTPGQGLQFLFEYFSETQRNKGNFPGRFSGRQFSNSRSEMNVSTLELGDSALYLCASSLEAGAEAFFGQGTRLTVV.

This clonotype came up a few times. V and J are TRBV2 and TRBJ2-1, with 7 positions matching TRBD2. Germline assignment: CDR1 SNHLY and CDR2 FYNNEI. This CDR3 region has 17 residues. V was pared by 5 bases and J by 0 bases, with 10 bases of the junction left unmatched. This chain's CDR3 is CASSNLGGGDSYNEQFF. The CDR3 DNA reads TGTGCCAGCAGTAACCTGGGGGGAGGGGACTCCTACAATGAGCAGTTCTTC.

The rearrangement joins TRBV12-3 or TRBV12-4 to TRBJ2-7; D ambiguous. The CDR3 is 14 amino acids. Trimming stripped 4 bases from V and 2 bases from J, with 12 bases between. CDR3 region: CASSYLVGTYEQYF. The CDR3 DNA is TGTGCCAGCAGTTACCTCGTGGGGACCTACGAGCAGTACTTC.

This clonotype was seen ten or more times. The chain carries TRBV7-2 and TRBJ1-5, with D possibly matching TRBD1 (5 bases). CDR1 and CDR2 (germline): SGHTA, FQGNSA. V was trimmed by 3 bases and J by 0 bases, leaving 9 bases between them. The CDR3 runs to 15 residues. CDR3 DNA: TGTGCCAGCAGCTTGGCAGGGAATAGCAATCAGCCCCAGCATTTT. Residues: CASSLAGNSNQPQHF.

In its sample, this clonotype was seen many times. The V and J genes are TRBV28 and TRBJ2-1, with 9 nucleotides matching TRBD1. Germline trimming cut 6 bases from V and 15 bases from J; bases unmatched to any gene: 21. Germline values: CDR1 MDHEN, CDR2 SYDVKM. CDR3 length: 16 amino acids. CDR3 sequence reads: CASSANLRTGALNRFF. DNA for the CDR3: TGTGCCAGCAGCGCCAATTTGAGGACAGGGGCTCTTAATCGGTTCTTC.

The V and J genes are TRBV15 and TRBJ2-3; TRBD1 is a possible D gene (6 bases). The V gene lost 0 bases and the J gene lost 2 bases, with 9 bases spanning the gap. CDR3 length: 15 residues. Germline V lookup: CDR1 LNHNV, CDR2 YYDKDF (reference sequence). CDR3 nucleotide sequence: TGTGCCACCAGCAGAGACCCAGGGGCCACAGATACGCAGTATTTT. Its protein is CATSRDPGATDTQYF.

This rearrangement joins TRBV29-1 to TRBJ2-3, with no clear D. From germline, CDR1 is SQVTM and CDR2 ANQGSEA. CDR3 length: 14 amino acids. The V gene lost 0 bases and the J gene lost 1 base, with 8 bases spanning the gap. CDR3 residues: CSVEEQMGTDTQYF. The CDR3 DNA reads TGCAGCGTTGAAGAACAAATGGGCACAGATACGCAGTATTTT.

This clonotype was observed a handful of times. V usage is TRBV7-9 and J usage is TRBJ1-2; TRBD1 is a possible D gene (6 bases). The CDR3 runs to 14 residues. V was trimmed by 5 bases and J by 8 bases, leaving 18 bases between them. Germline V gene sequence: CDR1 SEHNR, CDR2 FQNEAQ (reference sequence). The chain's CDR3 is CASSQDLTGRGYTF. The CDR3 DNA sequence: TGTGCCAGCAGCCAGGACCTGACAGGTCGGGGCTACACCTTC.

V gene TRBV19 combines with J gene TRBJ2-7, with D unclear. V lost 5 bases to trimming and J lost 4 bases, with 18 bases between them. CDR3 length: 15 residues. The germline gives CDR1 LNHDA, CDR2 SQIVND (reference sequence). The CDR3, as DNA: TGTGCCAGTAGTGAGCAGGACCTGGGGAATTACGAGCAGTACTTC. This codes for CASSEQDLGNYEQYF.

The V gene is TRBV12-3 or TRBV12-4, the J gene TRBJ1-5, with D perhaps TRBD1 (6 bases). The V gene lost 2 bases and the J gene lost 4 bases, with 9 bases spanning the gap. The CDR3 runs 14 residues. Here the CDR3 DNA reads TGTGCCAGCAGTTTAAGCGACAGGAATCAGCCCCAGCATTTT. Translating it yields CASSLSDRNQPQHF.

This clonotype was picked up a small number of times. The chain couples TRBV4-3 to TRBJ2-7; 11 positions match TRBD2. CDR1 and CDR2 from the germline V gene are LGHNA and YSLEER. The J segment lost 7 bases and the V segment lost 0 bases, leaving 11 bases of the junction unmatched. This CDR3 has 17 amino acids. The CDR3 sequence: CASSQDLSSGRAKEQYF. The CDR3 DNA is TGCGCCAGCAGCCAAGATCTCAGTAGCGGGAGGGCCAAAGAGCAGTACTTC.

This clonotype appeared a few times. This CDR3 reads CASSSFDRLNTEAFF. The CDR3 DNA is TGTGCCAGCAGTTCATTCGACAGACTGAACACTGAAGCTTTCTTT. The rearrangement joins TRBV27 to TRBJ1-1; tentatively, D is TRBD1 (5 bases). The CDR3 extends over 15 amino acids. V lost 4 bases to trimming and J lost 0 bases, with 12 bases between them. Germline V gives CDR1 MNHEY, CDR2 SMNVEV (reference sequence).

The sample holds a few counts of this clonotype. The chain combines TRBV7-2 with TRBJ1-5, with a weak D call TRBD1 (5 bases). The CDR3 spans 14 residues. Trimming pared 2 bases from V and 6 bases from J, leaving 11 bases between. Germline V gives CDR1 SGHTA, CDR2 FQGNSA. CDR3 residues: CASSLLGEGQPQHF. CDR3 in DNA: TGTGCCAGCAGCTTATTGGGGGAGGGTCAGCCCCAGCATTTT.

The chain uses TRBV6-2 or TRBV6-3 and TRBJ2-2; TRBD2 agrees at 10 bases. The CDR3 consists of 15 residues. Germline V gives CDR1 MNHEY, CDR2 SVGEGT. The V and J ends lost 6 bases and 3 bases, in that order; junction bases with no gene match: 4. This CDR3 is CASSHGTSDTGELFF. The CDR3 DNA reads as TGTGCCAGCAGCCACGGGACTAGCGACACCGGGGAGCTGTTTTTT.

The V call is TRBV29-1, the J call TRBJ2-7; D is undetermined. The CDR3 length is 12 residues. CDR1 is SQVTM and CDR2 is ANQGSEA in the germline V gene. With 4 bases removed from V and 3 bases from J, the gap between germline ends came to 10 bases. The CDR3 region has the DNA TGCAGCGTTGCCCGGTTCGGCTACGAGCAGTACTTC. This translates into CSVARFGYEQYF.

This clonotype was seen a few times. The chain recombines TRBV6-1 with TRBJ2-5; 7 bases map to TRBD2. The trim removed 1 base at V and 0 bases at J, leaving 14 bases unmatched. This CDR3 has 19 amino acids. Per germline, CDR1 MNHNS and CDR2 SASEGT. Here the CDR3 DNA reads TGTGCCAGCAGTGAAGGACGGTGGGGAGGGAAAGGGTACCAAGAGACCCAGTACTTC. This translates into CASSEGRWGGKGYQETQYF.

V and J are TRBV20-1 and TRBJ2-3; 11 bases fit TRBD2. The CDR3 has 14 amino acids. The trim removed 3 bases at V and 5 bases at J, leaving 4 bases unmatched. Germline lookup yields CDR1 DFQATT and CDR2 SNEGSKA (reference sequence). CDR3 region: CSASGSGRVDTQYF. As DNA, the CDR3 is TGCAGTGCTAGTGGTAGCGGGAGGGTAGATACGCAGTATTTT.

A note on this clonotype: Because the CDR3 is missing its conserved closing phenylalanine or tryptophan, this is likely a read error. The chain carries TRBV15 and TRBJ1-4; the D gene is possibly TRBD1 (5 bases). The CDR3 sequence is 16 residues long. Germline V gives CDR1 LNHNV, CDR2 YYDKDF (reference sequence). Trimming stripped 0 bases from V and 8 bases from J, with 16 bases between. This chain's CDR3 is CATSREGGIKAEKLFS. CDR3 bases: TGTGCCACCAGCAGAGAGGGGGGGATAAAAGCAGAAAAACTGTTTTCT.

This clonotype has only a few counts. The J gene is TRBJ2-1, the V gene TRBV2; maybe TRBD2 (5 bases). CDR3 size: 12 residues. The germline CDR1 and CDR2 sequences are SNHLY and FYNNEI. The germline V and J ends were trimmed by 7 bases and 9 bases, with 13 bases remaining between them. The CDR3 loop reads CASTSPGSEQFF. CDR3 coding DNA: TGTGCCAGCACCAGCCCGGGGTCTGAGCAGTTCTTC.

The table lists this clonotype with a few counts. V and J are TRBV7-2 and TRBJ2-2; D unresolved. From germline, CDR1 is SGHTA and CDR2 FQGNSA. V dropped 5 bases and J dropped 5 bases, with 15 bases sitting between them. The length of the CDR3 is 15 residues. CDR3 DNA sequence: TGTGCCAGCAGCCCTCGGGTCGGCGGAACCGGGGAGCTGTTTTTT. Its protein is CASSPRVGGTGELFF.

This clonotype was detected once. The chain links TRBV4-3 to TRBJ1-3; D is unclear. The CDR3 has 16 residues. Germline CDR1 LGHNA, CDR2 YSLEER. Trimming took off 3 bases at V and 0 bases at J, with 12 bases between the two ends. In nucleotides, the CDR3 is TGCGCCAGCAGCCAGGGCGGGAGATTCTCTGGAAACACCATATATTTT. Its protein product is CASSQGGRFSGNTIYF.

The sample holds a few counts of this clonotype. V is TRBV29-1 and J is TRBJ2-1; the D gene could be TRBD1 or TRBD2 (5 bases each). Germline CDR1 and CDR2: SQVTM and ANQGSEA. V lost 0 bases to trimming and J lost 10 bases, with 16 bases between them. This CDR3 has 14 residues. The CDR3 DNA is TGCAGCGTTGAAGATCGGGGCCTAAGGCAGGAGCAGTTCTTC. The encoded protein is CSVEDRGLRQEQFF.

The J gene is TRBJ2-7, the V gene TRBV6-2 or TRBV6-3; no clear D. The V and J ends lost 5 bases and 3 bases respectively, with 8 bases between them. This CDR3 has 12 amino acids. CDR1 is MNHEY, CDR2 SVGEGT, per germline. The CDR3 bases are TGTGCCAGCAGTACTGGAAACTACGAGCAGTACTTC. This sequence encodes CASSTGNYEQYF.